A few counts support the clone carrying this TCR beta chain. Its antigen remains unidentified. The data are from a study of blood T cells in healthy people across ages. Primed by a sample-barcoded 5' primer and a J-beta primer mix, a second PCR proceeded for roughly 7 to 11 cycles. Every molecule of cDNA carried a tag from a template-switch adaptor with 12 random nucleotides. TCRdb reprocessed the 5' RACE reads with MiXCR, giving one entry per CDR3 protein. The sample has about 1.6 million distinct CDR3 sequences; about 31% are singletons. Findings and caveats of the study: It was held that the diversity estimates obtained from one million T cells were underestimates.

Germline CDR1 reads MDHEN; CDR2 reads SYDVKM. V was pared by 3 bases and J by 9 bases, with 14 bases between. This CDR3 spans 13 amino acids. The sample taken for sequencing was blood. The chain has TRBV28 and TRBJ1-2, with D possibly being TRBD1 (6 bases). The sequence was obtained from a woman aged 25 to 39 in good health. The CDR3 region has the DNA TGTGCCAGCAGTTTGTACCAGGGGACGAGCTACACCTTC. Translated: CASSLYQGTSYTF.